The 16 T cell receptor beta chains in this list originate from one sample, sequenced in a study of blood T cell repertoires in COVID-19. Measured with immunoSEQ multiplex PCR; TCRdb has only the in-frame clones, and not every one. Of about 78,000 clones listed, approximately 92% are singletons. Sample: peripheral blood. The origin of the receptors is a woman of 80 years or more with acute or convalescent COVID-19.

The chain carries TRBV4-1 and TRBJ2-1; possible D gene TRBD2, 5 bases. The CDR3 runs to 15 residues. CDR1 and CDR2 from the germline V gene are MGHRA and YSYEKL. Trimming took 2 bases from V and 6 from J, leaving 14 bases between them. This CDR3 is CASSQNRDSGNEQFF. The CDR3 DNA is TGCGCCAGCAGCCAAAACCGGGATTCAGGCAATGAGCAGTTCTTC.

The chain carries TRBV18 and TRBJ2-1; TRBD2 matches 10 bases. The CDR3 covers 16 residues. The germline V gene encodes CDR1 KGHSH and CDR2 LQKENI. The V segment lost 3 bases and the J segment 8 bases; nucleotides outside the gene matches: 10. CDR3 bases: TGTGCCAGCTCACCTCAGCGGGGGGGCACAAGGGATGAGCAGTTCTTC. It encodes CASSPQRGGTRDEQFF. Supplemented by reference TRBV18 and TRBJ2-1, the full variable domain reads NAGVMQNPRHLVRRRGQEARLRCSPMKGHSHVYWYRQLPEEGLKFMVYLQKENIIDESGMPKERFSAEFPKEGPSILRIQQVVRGDSAAYFCASSPQRGGTRDEQFFGPGTRLTVL.

The genes are TRBV19 and TRBJ1-5, with D possibly being TRBD1 (6 bases). Germline values: CDR1 LNHDA, CDR2 SQIVND (reference sequence). The CDR3 length is 13 residues. V dropped 5 bases and J dropped 4 bases, with 9 bases sitting between them. The CDR3 spells CASSVQGNQPQHF. The CDR3 nucleotides read TGTGCCAGTAGTGTTCAGGGGAATCAGCCCCAGCATTTT.

This chain joins TRBV9 and TRBJ2-5; D uncertain. CDR1 and CDR2 from the germline V gene are SGDLS and YYNGEE. The CDR3 length is 13 residues. V gave up 0 bases and J gave up 4 bases, with 7 bases separating them. CDR3 sequence: CASSVDGRETQYF. The DNA for the CDR3 is TGTGCCAGCAGCGTAGATGGGCGAGAGACCCAGTACTTC.

V is TRBV19 and J is TRBJ1-3; 9 bases match TRBD1. The CDR3 is 14 residues long. The V gene's germline CDR1 is LNHDA and CDR2 SQIVND (reference sequence). J gave up 4 bases and V 6 bases, and 4 bases lay outside the gene matches. CDR3 region: CASSPGQGGNTIYF. DNA for the CDR3: TGTGCCAGTAGCCCGGGACAGGGAGGAAACACCATATATTTT.

Turning to this clone: This specimen includes other DNA sequences encoding the same CDR3. The chain carries TRBV19 and TRBJ2-7; D is possibly TRBD1 (6 bases). Germline assignment: CDR1 LNHDA and CDR2 SQIVND (reference sequence). The CDR3 sequence is 13 residues long. The germline V and J ends were trimmed by 0 bases and 4 bases, with 7 bases remaining between them. The CDR3 protein is CASSIDRGYEQYF. Written as DNA, the CDR3 is TGTGCCAGTAGTATAGATAGGGGGTACGAGCAGTACTTC.

This rearrangement joins TRBV7-3 to TRBJ2-1; 12 nucleotides align to TRBD2. V shed 5 bases, J shed 8 bases, and the junction held 10 bases outside the gene matches. This CDR3 has 16 residues. The germline CDR1 and CDR2 sequences are SGHTA and FQGTGA. The CDR3 DNA follows: TGTGCCAGCAGCCCAGTGACTAGCGGGAGTCTCGATGAGCAGTTCTTC. As protein: CASSPVTSGSLDEQFF.

This clone came up once. This rearrangement joins TRBV6-5 to TRBJ1-5; 7 bases map to TRBD1. This CDR3 comprises 14 residues. In germline, CDR1 is MNHEY, CDR2 SVGAGI. V shed 6 bases and J 3 bases; nucleotides not matched to a gene: 5. CDR3 residues: CASSPDRLNQPQHF. The DNA for the CDR3 is TGTGCCAGCAGCCCGGACAGGCTCAATCAGCCCCAGCATTTT.

The chain uses TRBV24-1 and TRBJ2-1, with TRBD2 identical over 10 bases. CDR3 size: 16 residues. The J segment lost 5 bases and the V segment lost 1 base, leaving 4 bases of the junction unmatched. Germline V gene sequence: CDR1 KGHDR, CDR2 SFDVKD. This CDR3 is CATSDFSGRVNNEQFF. For the CDR3, the DNA is TGTGCCACCAGTGATTTCAGCGGGAGGGTGAACAATGAGCAGTTCTTC.

This chain uses TRBV19 with TRBJ1-5; no definite D call. V lost 6 bases and J 1 base, leaving 4 bases between the germline ends. The CDR3 spans 12 residues. Germline loops: CDR1 LNHDA, CDR2 SQIVND (reference sequence). DNA for the CDR3: TGTGCCAGTAGAGAGAGCAATCAGCCCCAGCATTTT. Its protein is CASRESNQPQHF.

The rearrangement joins TRBV27 to TRBJ2-7, with 7 positions matching TRBD1. This CDR3 comprises 9 residues. J was trimmed by 6 bases and V by 10 bases; bases with no gene match: 0. CDR1 MNHEY and CDR2 SMNVEV come from the germline V gene (reference sequence). The CDR3 sequence: CAKGAEQYF. The CDR3, as DNA: TGTGCCAAGGGGGCCGAGCAGTACTTC.

This rearrangement joins TRBV2 to TRBJ1-1; 9 bases map to TRBD1. The germline V gene has CDR1 SNHLY and CDR2 FYNNEI. J lost 0 bases, V lost 5 bases, and 7 bases had no gene match. The CDR3 length is 16 residues. For the CDR3, the DNA is TGTGCCAGCAGTCCCTCAACAGGGGGCTTGAACACTGAAGCTTTCTTT. Its protein is CASSPSTGGLNTEAFF.

CDR3 nucleotides: TGTGCCAGTAGTATTGGAGGGAACTACAATCAGCCCCAGCATTTT. As protein: CASSIGGNYNQPQHF. The genes are TRBV19 and TRBJ1-5; D call uncertain. Germline values: CDR1 LNHDA, CDR2 SQIVND (reference sequence). The CDR3 has 15 amino acids. Trimming removed 3 bases from V and 3 bases from J, with 12 bases in between.

The chain employs TRBV2 and TRBJ2-2, with 10 bases matching TRBD2. The CDR3 is 14 residues long. In germline, CDR1 is SNHLY, CDR2 FYNNEI. V lost 7 bases and J lost 6; bases outside the gene matches: 5. CDR3 loop: CASKERGGPGELFF. DNA for the CDR3: TGTGCCAGCAAGGAGCGGGGGGGCCCCGGGGAGCTGTTTTTT.

The rearrangement links TRBV28 to TRBJ2-3; 8 bases match TRBD2. V lost 7 bases and J lost 1; bases outside the gene matches: 1. This CDR3 has 13 residues. Germline V CDR1 and CDR2: MDHEN, SYDVKM. The CDR3 nucleotides are TGTGCCAGCACGACTAGCGGCACAGATACGCAGTATTTT. Translating it yields CASTTSGTDTQYF.

The chain recombines TRBV29-1 with TRBJ1-2, with D possibly TRBD1 on 6 matching bases. The germline CDR1 and CDR2 sequences are SQVTM and ANQGSEA. CDR3 length: 13 amino acids. V was trimmed by 7 bases and J by 6 bases, leaving 18 bases between them. The CDR3 region has the DNA TGCAGCGCGGACAGCGGAACTCTTCATGGCTACACCTTC. The encoded protein is CSADSGTLHGYTF.